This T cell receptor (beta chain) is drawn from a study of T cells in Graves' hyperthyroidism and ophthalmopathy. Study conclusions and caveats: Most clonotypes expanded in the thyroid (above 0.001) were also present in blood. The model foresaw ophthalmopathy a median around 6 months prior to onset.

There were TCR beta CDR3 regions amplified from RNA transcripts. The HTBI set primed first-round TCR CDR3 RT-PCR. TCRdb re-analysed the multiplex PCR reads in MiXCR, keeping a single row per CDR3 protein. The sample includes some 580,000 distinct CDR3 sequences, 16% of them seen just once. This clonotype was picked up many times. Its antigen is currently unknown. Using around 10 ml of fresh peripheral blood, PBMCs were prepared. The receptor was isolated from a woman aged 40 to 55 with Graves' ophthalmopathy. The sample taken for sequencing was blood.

CDR3: CASSEGGGGHQPQHF. The CDR3 DNA reads as TGTGCCAGCAGTGAAGGTGGGGGAGGCCATCAGCCCCAGCATTTT. The chain combines TRBV6-1 with TRBJ1-5; possibly TRBD1 for D (5 bases). Germline V gene data show CDR1 as MNHNS and CDR2 as SASEGT. V gave up 1 base and J gave up 5 bases, with 12 bases separating them. The CDR3 covers 15 residues.